This T cell receptor (beta chain) was recovered during a study of brain T cells in children with intractable seizures. Surgery cases with the highest brain T cell transcript signatures were chosen for sequencing. Measured with immunoSEQ multiplex PCR; TCRdb has only the in-frame clones, and not every one. The data show approximately 23,000 clones, 94% seen once. The CDR3 runs to 12 residues. CDR1 SEHNR and CDR2 FQNEAQ come from the germline V gene (reference sequence). Deletions cut 5 bases from V and 18 bases from J, with 17 bases between. Source: peripheral blood, taken at surgery. This sequence was found in a boy aged 5-17 years with focal cortical dysplasia and intractable seizures. This chain uses TRBV7-9 with TRBJ1-6; D uncertain. CDR3 sequence (DNA): TGTGCCAGCAGCGAACCGGGTTCTCGACCCCACTTT. It translates to CASSEPGSRPHF.